These 27 T cell receptor beta chains share one sample of origin, sequenced in a study of shared clonotypes between healthy human individuals. Sequencing was performed with immunoSEQ multiplex PCR; in TCRdb, only in-frame clones are kept and a portion is missing. The data contain about 1.1 million clones, roughly 80% of them singletons. Sequencing was performed on memory CD4+ T cells from PBMCs. Subset described: CD45RA-negative fraction. These receptors were obtained from a man younger than 35 in good health. Some clones in this sample may be carry-over from other donors' samples.

At least ten counts were recorded for this clone. J is TRBJ2-2 and V is TRBV25-1, with TRBD2 matching over 7 bases. Germline CDR1 reads MGHDK; CDR2 reads SYGVNS. The length of the CDR3 is 16 residues. V was clipped by 1 base and J by 9 bases; unmatched bases: 11. In DNA form, the CDR3 reads TGTGCCAGCAGTGAATGGAACCCAGCGGGATTCCGGGAGCTGTTTTTT. Translating gives CASSEWNPAGFRELFF.

This chain joins TRBV28 and TRBJ1-2; 7 positions agree with TRBD1. Germline trimming cut 4 bases from V and 2 bases from J; bases unmatched to any gene: 16. The germline V gene has CDR1 MDHEN and CDR2 SYDVKM. This CDR3 spans 18 amino acids. CDR3 sequence: CASSSTLPLTGPNYGYTF. For the CDR3, the DNA is TGTGCCAGCAGTTCCACCCTTCCCTTGACAGGGCCCAACTATGGCTACACCTTC.

V gene TRBV13 combines with J gene TRBJ1-2, with unresolved D. The CDR3 totals 14 residues. Germline V gene data show CDR1 as PRHDT and CDR2 as FYEKMQ (reference sequence). V lost 1 base, J lost 4 bases, and 10 bases lay in between. Here the CDR3 DNA reads TGTGCCAGCAGCTTAGAGTCAAGTTTCTATGGCTACACCTTC. Its protein product is CASSLESSFYGYTF.

The gene calls are TRBV7-8 and TRBJ1-1; D is undetermined. Germline values: CDR1 SGHVS, CDR2 FQNEAQ. Trimming pared 5 bases from V and 2 bases from J, leaving 12 bases between. The CDR3 is made up of 14 amino acids. In nucleotides, the CDR3 is TGTGCCAGCAGCCCACGGACGGCCAACACTGAAGCTTTCTTT. It yields the protein CASSPRTANTEAFF.

The rearrangement uses TRBV6-1 and TRBJ2-5; 8 bases fit TRBD1. Germline V CDR1 and CDR2: MNHNS, SASEGT. J was trimmed by 5 bases and V by 4 bases; bases with no gene match: 3. The CDR3 covers 13 residues. CDR3 region: CASSGRQGETQYF. The CDR3 region has the DNA TGTGCCAGCAGTGGTAGACAGGGGGAGACCCAGTACTTC.

The chain carries TRBV28 and TRBJ1-3, with D perhaps TRBD1 (5 bases). The V end lost 4 bases, the J end lost 2 bases, and 21 bases lay between the germline ends. The CDR3 sequence is 18 residues long. The germline gives CDR1 MDHEN, CDR2 SYDVKM. CDR3 sequence reads: CASSSNLLPGGAGNTIYF. The CDR3 DNA reads TGTGCCAGCAGTTCGAATCTACTGCCCGGGGGAGCTGGAAACACCATATATTTT.

Ten or more counts support this clone. The chain joins TRBV28 to TRBJ2-1; 10 positions match TRBD1. CDR3 length: 14 amino acids. J was trimmed by 8 bases and V by 7 bases; bases with no gene match: 8. The germline CDR1 and CDR2 sequences are MDHEN and SYDVKM. The CDR3 sequence: CASIRGQGGHEQFF. The CDR3 DNA is TGTGCCAGCATCAGAGGACAGGGGGGCCATGAGCAGTTCTTC.

The V call is TRBV15, the J call TRBJ2-4; D possibly corresponds to TRBD1 (5 bases). Germline V gene data show CDR1 as LNHNV and CDR2 as YYDKDF (reference sequence). The CDR3 covers 14 residues. The V end was cut by 0 bases, the J end by 7 bases, with 10 bases between. Here the CDR3 reads CATSREAGINIQYF. In DNA, the CDR3 is TGTGCCACCAGCAGAGAGGCAGGGATTAACATTCAGTACTTC. Full variable domain (missing parts from reference TRBV15 and TRBJ2-4): DAMVIQNPRYQVTQFGKPVTLSCSQTLNHNVMYWYQQKSSQAPKLLFHYYDKDFNNEADTPDNFQSRRPNTSFCFLDIRSPGLGDTAMYLCATSREAGINIQYFGAGTRLSVL.

This clone appeared a single time. The rearrangement links TRBV6-1 to TRBJ1-3; D is uncertain. The CDR3 covers 15 residues. The V end lost 1 base, the J end lost 0 bases, and 7 bases lay between the germline ends. Germline V gives CDR1 MNHNS, CDR2 SASEGT. The CDR3: CASSEVAYSGNTIYF. The CDR3 DNA reads as TGTGCCAGCAGTGAAGTTGCTTACTCTGGAAACACCATATATTTT.

The chain has TRBV4-1 and TRBJ2-1; 9 bases line up with TRBD2. Losses at the gene ends were 0 bases for V and 5 bases for J; bases not matched to a gene: 8. CDR1 is MGHRA, CDR2 YSYEKL, per germline. The CDR3 length is 17 residues. CDR3 nucleotides: TGCGCCAGCAGCCAAGATGACTCTCGCGGGGGGGACAATGAGCAGTTCTTC. Its protein is CASSQDDSRGGDNEQFF.

V is TRBV7-2 and J is TRBJ2-5; the D gene is possibly TRBD1 (6 bases). CDR3 length: 14 amino acids. The V and J ends lost 5 bases and 5 bases respectively, with 15 bases between them. Per the germline V gene, CDR1 is SGHTA and CDR2 is FQGNSA. This CDR3 reads CASSRNRVLETQYF. In DNA form, the CDR3 reads TGTGCCAGCAGCCGCAACAGGGTCTTGGAGACCCAGTACTTC.

Note on this clone: One end of the junction varies from germline; a read error may be responsible. The chain recombines TRBV4-2 with TRBJ2-1, with TRBD2 identical over 7 bases. This CDR3 comprises 17 residues. Germline CDR1 reads LGHNA; CDR2 reads YNFKEQ. CDR3 loop: CASGQEPGGSNYNEQFF. DNA for the CDR3: TGTGCCAGCGGCCAAGAACCCGGCGGGAGTAACTACAATGAGCAGTTCTTC.

A note on this clone: The same CDR3 arises from other DNA sequences in this sample as well. The chain uses TRBV5-1 and TRBJ2-3, with D possibly matching TRBD1 (6 bases). Trimming removed 1 base from V and 2 bases from J, with 11 bases in between. This CDR3 comprises 15 residues. Germline CDR1 SGHRS, CDR2 YFSETQ. The CDR3 here is CASSLSTGITDTQYF. The CDR3 nucleotides are TGCGCCAGCAGCTTGAGCACAGGGATCACAGATACGCAGTATTTT.

The chain links TRBV7-9 to TRBJ2-1; D not resolved. This CDR3 comprises 14 residues. The germline gives CDR1 SEHNR, CDR2 FQNEAQ (reference sequence). V lost 1 base, J lost 0 bases, and 4 bases lay in between. The CDR3 loop reads CASSLVSSYNEQFF. CDR3 bases: TGTGCCAGCAGCTTAGTGTCCTCCTACAATGAGCAGTTCTTC.

CDR3 residues: CASSLSLGAEKLFF. CDR3 nucleotides: TGCGCCAGCAGCTTGAGCCTGGGTGCTGAAAAACTGTTTTTT. This sequence joins TRBV5-1 and TRBJ1-4, with unresolved D. V shed 1 base and J shed 7 bases, with 11 bases lying between them. Germline CDR1 is SGHRS and CDR2 is YFSETQ. The CDR3 spans 14 residues. The complete variable domain, with remaining parts taken from reference TRBV5-1 and TRBJ1-4, reads KAGVTQTPRYLIKTRGQQVTLSCSPISGHRSVSWYQQTPGQGLQFLFEYFSETQRNKGNFPGRFSGRQFSNSRSEMNVSTLELGDSALYLCASSLSLGAEKLFFGSGTQLSVL.

In its sample, this clone was seen once. J is TRBJ2-1 and V is TRBV28; D possibly corresponds to TRBD1 (6 bases). V shed 3 bases and J shed 5 bases, with 14 bases lying between them. CDR3 length: 15 residues. CDR1 is MDHEN, CDR2 SYDVKM, per germline. CDR3 bases: TGTGCCAGCAGTTTTCTGGGCAGGGGCAACAATGAGCAGTTCTTC. Residues: CASSFLGRGNNEQFF.

V gene TRBV7-3 combines with J gene TRBJ2-1, with 8 bases matching TRBD1. CDR3 length: 16 residues. Germline V lookup: CDR1 SGHTA, CDR2 FQGTGA. The J segment lost 5 bases and the V segment lost 1 base, leaving 7 bases of the junction unmatched. Here the CDR3 reads CASSLNGQGPHNEQFF. The CDR3 DNA sequence: TGTGCCAGCAGCTTAAACGGACAGGGTCCCCACAATGAGCAGTTCTTC.

The rearrangement joins TRBV5-6 to TRBJ2-1; perhaps TRBD2 as D (5 bases). Trimming took 2 bases from V and 1 from J, leaving 7 bases between them. The CDR3 is 14 amino acids. Germline V gives CDR1 SGHDT, CDR2 YYEEEE. The CDR3 sequence: CASSFSGSYNEQFF. The CDR3, as DNA: TGTGCCAGCAGCTTCTCGGGGTCCTACAATGAGCAGTTCTTC.

This clone was seen a handful of times. Other DNA sequences from this sample encode an identical CDR3 as well. The V call is TRBV28, the J call TRBJ1-3; weak D call: TRBD1 (6 bases). The CDR3 loop spans 15 amino acids. Trimming left V 3 bases short and J 4 bases short, with 13 bases between. Germline-derived CDR1 and CDR2 are MDHEN and SYDVKM. CDR3 amino acids: CASSLVGGSGNTIYF. CDR3 bases: TGTGCCAGCAGTTTGGTAGGGGGTTCAGGAAACACCATATATTTT.

V usage is TRBV7-9 and J usage is TRBJ2-1; D is unclear. CDR1 and CDR2 (germline): SEHNR, FQNEAQ (reference sequence). V lost 5 bases, J lost 3 bases, and 8 bases lay in between. CDR3 length equals 13 residues. This CDR3 is CASSRNLYNEQFF. The DNA for the CDR3 is TGTGCCAGCAGCAGAAACCTCTACAATGAGCAGTTCTTC.

This chain connects TRBV10-3 to TRBJ2-2; the D gene is possibly TRBD1 (5 bases). The germline V and J ends were trimmed by 3 bases and 6 bases, with 8 bases remaining between them. Germline V lookup: CDR1 ENHRY, CDR2 SYGVKD. This CDR3 is 13 amino acids long. The CDR3 protein is CAISELGAGELFF. DNA for the CDR3: TGTGCCATCAGTGAATTAGGGGCCGGGGAGCTGTTTTTT.

In this sample, this clone turned up many times. The chain joins TRBV2 to TRBJ2-5; possibly TRBD1 for D (6 bases). Trimming took off 6 bases at V and 1 base at J, with 15 bases between the two ends. There are 15 residues in the CDR3. Per the germline V gene, CDR1 is SNHLY and CDR2 is FYNNEI. This chain's CDR3 is CASRKGGGVQETQYF. The DNA for the CDR3 is TGTGCCAGCAGAAAAGGGGGTGGGGTCCAAGAGACCCAGTACTTC.

The chain has TRBV5-5 and TRBJ1-5; no definite D call. The V end lost 0 bases, the J end lost 5 bases, and 9 bases lay between the germline ends. CDR3 length equals 14 residues. Germline-derived CDR1 and CDR2 are SGHKS and YYEKEE (reference sequence). This CDR3 is CASSLDAGDQPQHF. The CDR3 nucleotides read TGTGCCAGCAGCTTGGATGCCGGGGATCAGCCCCAGCATTTT. The whole variable domain, filled in from reference TRBV5-5 and TRBJ1-5, reads DAGVTQSPTHLIKTRGQQVTLRCSPISGHKSVSWYQQVLGQGPQFIFQYYEKEERGRGNFPDRFSARQFPNYSSELNVNALLLGDSALYLCASSLDAGDQPQHFGDGTRLSIL.

The genes are TRBV5-1 and TRBJ1-1; tentatively, D is TRBD1 (6 bases). The CDR3 contains 17 residues. Germline V gene sequence: CDR1 SGHRS, CDR2 YFSETQ. Trimming took off 3 bases at V and 2 bases at J, with 20 bases between the two ends. This chain's CDR3 is CASSSRGAADPNTEAFF. CDR3 sequence (DNA): TGCGCCAGCAGCTCGAGGGGGGCGGCCGACCCAAACACTGAAGCTTTCTTT.

As for this clone: Distinct nucleotide sequences in the sample also encode this CDR3. The V call is TRBV5-1, the J call TRBJ1-2; tentative D call: TRBD1 (6 bases). Germline-derived CDR1 and CDR2 are SGHRS and YFSETQ. Trimming took 4 bases from V and 1 from J, leaving 8 bases between them. This CDR3 comprises 13 residues. CDR3 DNA: TGCGCCAGCAGCGAACAGGGTAACTATGGCTACACCTTC. This translates into CASSEQGNYGYTF.

This clone was counted between two and nine times. This sequence joins TRBV5-1 and TRBJ1-4, with TRBD1 matching 7 bases. Germline V gives CDR1 SGHRS, CDR2 YFSETQ. This CDR3 has 16 residues. V trimming: 4 bases; J trimming: 7 bases; junction bases outside the gene matches: 13. The CDR3 region has the DNA TGCGCCAGCAGCCTACGACAGGGAGATTATGGTGAAAAACTGTTTTTT. It translates to CASSLRQGDYGEKLFF. Supplemented by reference TRBV5-1 and TRBJ1-4, the full variable domain reads KAGVTQTPRYLIKTRGQQVTLSCSPISGHRSVSWYQQTPGQGLQFLFEYFSETQRNKGNFPGRFSGRQFSNSRSEMNVSTLELGDSALYLCASSLRQGDYGEKLFFGSGTQLSVL.

The table lists this clone with a few counts. The gene calls are TRBV7-6 and TRBJ1-2, with 7 bases aligning to TRBD1. Germline V gene data show CDR1 as SGHVS and CDR2 as FNYEAQ. The CDR3 is 14 amino acids. Trimming took 5 bases from V and 7 from J; bases not matched to a gene: 10. The CDR3 DNA reads as TGTGCCAGCAGCCAACAAAACAGGGGAGGTGGCTACACCTTC. Its translation is CASSQQNRGGGYTF.